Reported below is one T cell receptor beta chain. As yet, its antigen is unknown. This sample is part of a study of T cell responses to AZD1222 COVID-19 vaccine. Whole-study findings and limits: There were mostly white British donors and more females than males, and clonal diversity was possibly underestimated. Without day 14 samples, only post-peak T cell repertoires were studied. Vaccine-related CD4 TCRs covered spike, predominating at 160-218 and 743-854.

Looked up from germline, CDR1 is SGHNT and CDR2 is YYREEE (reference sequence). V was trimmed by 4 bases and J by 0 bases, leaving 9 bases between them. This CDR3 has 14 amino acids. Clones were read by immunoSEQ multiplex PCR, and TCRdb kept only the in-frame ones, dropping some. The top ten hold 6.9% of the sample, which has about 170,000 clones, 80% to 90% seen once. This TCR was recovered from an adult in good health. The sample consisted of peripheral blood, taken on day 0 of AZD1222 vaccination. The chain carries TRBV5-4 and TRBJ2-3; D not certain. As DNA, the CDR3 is TGTGCCAGCAGCCACTGGGGAAGCACAGATACGCAGTATTTT. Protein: CASSHWGSTDTQYF.